This TCR beta chain is drawn from a study of human T cells and chemical hapten exposure. Study overall: Diphenylcyclopropenone was applied weekly to patients' scalps across the roughly 24-week study.

The study's findings and limits: Healthy individuals' immune responses may differ from those of donors, who had alopecia. Sensitizing to DPC left TCRs with a frequency above 1 in 1000 unaltered.

The V gene lost 3 bases and the J gene lost 6 bases, with 14 bases spanning the gap. This CDR3 region has 14 residues. As to time point: patch test 1, 2 weeks after DPC sensitization. Specified treatment: therapeutic diphenylcyclopropenone sensitization with weekly scalp DPC. TCRdb itself ran the RACE reads through MiXCR, one entry per CDR3 protein. This sample carries roughly 82,000 distinct CDR3 sequences, about an eighth of them seen once, and the ten largest clones take about 3.7%. This clonotype was found many times. Its target is not known. This specimen was whole blood, taken in connection with sensitization to the hapten diphenylcyclopropenone (DPC). The V and J genes are TRBV12-3 or TRBV12-4 and TRBJ1-2; D ambiguous. The receptor was isolated from a woman aged 55-69 years with alopecia areata. Some clones in this sample may be carry-over from other donors' samples. This chain's CDR3 is CASSFVARADGYTF. The CDR3 coding sequence is TGTGCCAGCAGTTTCGTCGCAAGGGCGGATGGCTACACCTTC.